This TCR beta chain derives from a study of control samples from healthy donors and cancer patients. Germline V gene data show CDR1 as SNHLY and CDR2 as FYNNEI. V dropped 5 bases and J dropped 7; count of bases not matched to a gene: 11. This CDR3 has 15 residues. TCRdb keeps only in-frame clones here, not all; method: immunoSEQ multiplex PCR. The sample holds roughly 92,000 clones, 70% to 90% seen once. Sample: blood. The sequence was collected from a woman between 45 and 65 years old in good health. The chain combines TRBV2 with TRBJ2-1, with TRBD2 matching over 7 bases. The CDR3 protein is CASSRRLDGRNEQFF. The DNA of the CDR3 is TGTGCCAGCAGTCGACGCTTGGACGGGAGGAATGAGCAGTTCTTC.